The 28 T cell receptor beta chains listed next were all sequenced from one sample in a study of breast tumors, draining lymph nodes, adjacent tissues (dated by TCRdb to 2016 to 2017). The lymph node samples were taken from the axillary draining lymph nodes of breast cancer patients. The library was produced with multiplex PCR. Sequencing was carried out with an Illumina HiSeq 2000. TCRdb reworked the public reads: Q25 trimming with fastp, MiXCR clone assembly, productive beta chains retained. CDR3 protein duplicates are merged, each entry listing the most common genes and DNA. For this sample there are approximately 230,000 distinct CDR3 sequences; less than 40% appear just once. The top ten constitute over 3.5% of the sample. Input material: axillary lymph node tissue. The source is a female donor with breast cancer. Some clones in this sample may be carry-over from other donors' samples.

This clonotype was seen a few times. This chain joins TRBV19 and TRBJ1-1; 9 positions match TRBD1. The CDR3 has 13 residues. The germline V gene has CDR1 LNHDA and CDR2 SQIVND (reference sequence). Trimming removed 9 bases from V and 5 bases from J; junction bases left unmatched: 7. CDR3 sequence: CASGTGISTEAFF. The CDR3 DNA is TGTGCCAGCGGGACAGGGATATCTACTGAAGCTTTCTTT.

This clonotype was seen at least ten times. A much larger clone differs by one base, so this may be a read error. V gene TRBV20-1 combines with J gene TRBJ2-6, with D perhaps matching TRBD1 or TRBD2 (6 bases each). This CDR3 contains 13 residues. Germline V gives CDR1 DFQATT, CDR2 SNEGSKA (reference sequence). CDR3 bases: TGCAGTGCTAGCCTCCCGGGGGCCAACGCCCTGACTTTC. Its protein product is CSASLPGANALTF.

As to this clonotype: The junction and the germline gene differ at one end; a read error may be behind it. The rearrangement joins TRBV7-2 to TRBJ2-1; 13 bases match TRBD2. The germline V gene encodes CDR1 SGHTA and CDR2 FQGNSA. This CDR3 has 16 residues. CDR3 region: CAGSLGGLAGTLIQFF. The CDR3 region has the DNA TGTGCCGGCAGCTTAGGGGGACTAGCGGGGACCCTTATACAGTTCTTC. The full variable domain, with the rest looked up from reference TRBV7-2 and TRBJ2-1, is GAGVSQSPSNKVTEKGKDVELRCDPISGHTALYWYRQSLGQGLEFLIYFQGNSAPDKSGLPSDRFSAERTGGSVSTLTIQRTQQEDSAVYLCAGSLGGLAGTLIQFFGPGTRLTVL.

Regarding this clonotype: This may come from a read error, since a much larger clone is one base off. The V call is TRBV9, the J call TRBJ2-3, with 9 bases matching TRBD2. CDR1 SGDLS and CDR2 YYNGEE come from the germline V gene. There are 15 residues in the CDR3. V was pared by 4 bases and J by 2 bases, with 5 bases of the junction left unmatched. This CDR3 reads CASSTLAGTTDTQYF. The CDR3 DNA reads TGTGCCAGCAGCACCCTAGCGGGGACCACAGATACGCAGTATTTT.

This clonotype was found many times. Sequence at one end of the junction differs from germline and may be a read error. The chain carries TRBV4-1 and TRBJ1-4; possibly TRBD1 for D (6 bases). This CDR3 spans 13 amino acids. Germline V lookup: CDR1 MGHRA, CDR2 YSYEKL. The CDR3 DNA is TGCGCCAGCAGCCAAGCTCGACAGGCCTCGTTGGATTTT. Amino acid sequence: CASSQARQASLDF.

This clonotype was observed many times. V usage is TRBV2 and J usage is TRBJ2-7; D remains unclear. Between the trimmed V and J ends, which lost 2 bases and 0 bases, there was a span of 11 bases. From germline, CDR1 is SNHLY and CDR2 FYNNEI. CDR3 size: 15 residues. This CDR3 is CASSETFVNSYEQYF. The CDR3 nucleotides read TGTGCCAGCAGTGAAACCTTCGTAAACTCCTACGAGCAGTACTTC.

The CDR3 spells CASSPWTSGNTDTQYF. The CDR3 DNA reads as TGTGCCAGCAGCCCGTGGACTAGCGGGAACACAGATACGCAGTATTTT. The rearrangement joins TRBV7-6 to TRBJ2-3; 12 bases fit TRBD2. CDR3 length: 16 residues. Germline assignment: CDR1 SGHVS and CDR2 FNYEAQ. V was clipped by 5 bases and J by 2 bases; unmatched bases: 5.

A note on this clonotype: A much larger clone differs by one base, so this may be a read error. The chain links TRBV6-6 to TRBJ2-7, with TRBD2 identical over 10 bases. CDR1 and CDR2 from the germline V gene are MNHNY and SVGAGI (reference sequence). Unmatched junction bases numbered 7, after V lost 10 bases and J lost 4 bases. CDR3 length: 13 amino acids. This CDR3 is CATRPSGRYEQYF. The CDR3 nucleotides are TGTGCCACCCGGCCTAGCGGGAGATACGAGCAGTACTTC.

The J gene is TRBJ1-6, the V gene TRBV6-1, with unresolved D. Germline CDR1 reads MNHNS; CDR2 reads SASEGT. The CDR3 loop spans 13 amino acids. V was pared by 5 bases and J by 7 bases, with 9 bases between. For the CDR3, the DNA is TGTGCCAGCAGTTACGGGGTAAATTCACCCCTCCACTTT. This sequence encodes CASSYGVNSPLHF.

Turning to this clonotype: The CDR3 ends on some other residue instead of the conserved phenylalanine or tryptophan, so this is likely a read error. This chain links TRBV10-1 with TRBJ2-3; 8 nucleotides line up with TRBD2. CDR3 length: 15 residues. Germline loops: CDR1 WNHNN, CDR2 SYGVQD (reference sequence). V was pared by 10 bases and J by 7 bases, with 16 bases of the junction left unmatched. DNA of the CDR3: TGCGCCATTAATGGGCCACTAGCGGAGATACATACGCAGTATCTT. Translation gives CAINGPLAEIHTQYL.

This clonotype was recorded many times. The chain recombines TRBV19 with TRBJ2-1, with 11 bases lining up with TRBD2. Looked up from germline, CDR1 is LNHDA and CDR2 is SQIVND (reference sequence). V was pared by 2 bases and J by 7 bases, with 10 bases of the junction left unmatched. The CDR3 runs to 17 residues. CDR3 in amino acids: CASSINSGRAGRNEQFF. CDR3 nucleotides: TGTGCCAGTAGTATAAATAGCGGGAGGGCCGGGCGGAATGAGCAGTTCTTC.

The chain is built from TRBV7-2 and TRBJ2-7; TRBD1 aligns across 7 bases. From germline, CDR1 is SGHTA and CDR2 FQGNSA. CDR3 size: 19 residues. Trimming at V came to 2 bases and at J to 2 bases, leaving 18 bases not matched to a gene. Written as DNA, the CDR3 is TGTGCCAGCAGCTTACGGGGACAGTTCGGGGCTGAGAAGGCCTACGAGCAGTACTTC. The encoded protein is CASSLRGQFGAEKAYEQYF.

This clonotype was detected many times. The CDR3 loop is CASSRGGGRGQETQYF. In DNA, the CDR3 is TGTGCCAGCAGCCGGGGGGGGGGTAGGGGGCAAGAGACCCAGTACTTC. The chain uses TRBV7-2 and TRBJ2-5; 8 nucleotides agree with TRBD2. The germline V gene encodes CDR1 SGHTA and CDR2 FQGNSA. V shed 5 bases and J 2 bases; nucleotides not matched to a gene: 10. The CDR3 contains 16 residues.

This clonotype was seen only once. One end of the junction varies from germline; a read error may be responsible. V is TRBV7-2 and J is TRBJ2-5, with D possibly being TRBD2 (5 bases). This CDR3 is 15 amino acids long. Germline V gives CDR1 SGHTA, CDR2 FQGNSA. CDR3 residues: CASSREGSSRETQHF. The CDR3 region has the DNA TGTGCCAGCAGCCGCGAGGGTTCTAGCAGAGAGACCCAGCACTTC.

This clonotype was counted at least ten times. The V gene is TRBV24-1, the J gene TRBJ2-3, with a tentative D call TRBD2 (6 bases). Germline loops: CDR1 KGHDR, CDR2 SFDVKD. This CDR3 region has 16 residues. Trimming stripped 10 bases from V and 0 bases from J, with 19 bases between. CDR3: CATSLGGARSTDTQYF. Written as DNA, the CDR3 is TGTGCCACTTCCTTAGGAGGGGCCCGAAGCACAGATACGCAGTATTTT.

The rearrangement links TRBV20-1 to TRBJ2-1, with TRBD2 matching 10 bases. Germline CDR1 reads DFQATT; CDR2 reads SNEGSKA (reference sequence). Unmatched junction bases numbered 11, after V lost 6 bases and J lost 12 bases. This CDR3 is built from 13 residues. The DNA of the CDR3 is TGCAGTGCATCCCGAGCGGGGGGGGGCGCGCAGTTCTTC. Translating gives CSASRAGGGAQFF.

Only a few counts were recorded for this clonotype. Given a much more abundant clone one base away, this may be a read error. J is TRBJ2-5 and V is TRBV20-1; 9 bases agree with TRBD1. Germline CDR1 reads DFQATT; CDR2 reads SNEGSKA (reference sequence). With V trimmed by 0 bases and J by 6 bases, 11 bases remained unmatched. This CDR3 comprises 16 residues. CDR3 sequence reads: CSARDDRDRAVQTQYF. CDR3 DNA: TGCAGTGCTAGAGACGACCGGGACAGGGCGGTTCAGACCCAGTACTTC.

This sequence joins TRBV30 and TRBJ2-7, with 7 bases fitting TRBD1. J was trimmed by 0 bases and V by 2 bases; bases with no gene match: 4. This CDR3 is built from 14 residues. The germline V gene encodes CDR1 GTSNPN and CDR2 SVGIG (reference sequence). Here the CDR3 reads CAWSSNRGSYEQYF. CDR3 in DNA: TGTGCCTGGAGTTCTAACAGGGGCTCCTACGAGCAGTACTTC.

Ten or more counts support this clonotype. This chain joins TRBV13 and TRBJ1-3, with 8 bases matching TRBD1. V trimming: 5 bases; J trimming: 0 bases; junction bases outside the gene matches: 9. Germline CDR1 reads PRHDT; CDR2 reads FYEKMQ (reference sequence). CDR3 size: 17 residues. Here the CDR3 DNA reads TGTGCCAGCAGCGAAAGACAGGGGCGCCTCTCTGGAAACACCATATATTTT. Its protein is CASSERQGRLSGNTIYF.

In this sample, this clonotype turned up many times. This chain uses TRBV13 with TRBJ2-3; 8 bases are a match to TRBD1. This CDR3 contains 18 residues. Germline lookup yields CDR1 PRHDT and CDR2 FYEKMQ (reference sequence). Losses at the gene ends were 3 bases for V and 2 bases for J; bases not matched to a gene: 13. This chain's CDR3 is CASSFPERTTGATDTQYF. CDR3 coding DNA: TGTGCCAGCAGCTTCCCCGAAAGGACGACAGGGGCCACAGATACGCAGTATTTT.

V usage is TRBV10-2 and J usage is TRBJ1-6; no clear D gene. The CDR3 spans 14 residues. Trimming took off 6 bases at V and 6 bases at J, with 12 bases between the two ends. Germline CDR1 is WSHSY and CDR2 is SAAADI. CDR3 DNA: TGCGCCAGCAGCGGACCCAACCTTAATTCACCCCTCCACTTT. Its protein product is CASSGPNLNSPLHF.

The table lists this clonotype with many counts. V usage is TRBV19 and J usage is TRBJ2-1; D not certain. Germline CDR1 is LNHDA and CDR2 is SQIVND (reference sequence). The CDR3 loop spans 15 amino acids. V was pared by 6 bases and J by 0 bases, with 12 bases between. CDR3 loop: CASSPLSSSYNEQFF. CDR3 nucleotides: TGTGCCAGTAGCCCCCTATCCAGCTCCTACAATGAGCAGTTCTTC.

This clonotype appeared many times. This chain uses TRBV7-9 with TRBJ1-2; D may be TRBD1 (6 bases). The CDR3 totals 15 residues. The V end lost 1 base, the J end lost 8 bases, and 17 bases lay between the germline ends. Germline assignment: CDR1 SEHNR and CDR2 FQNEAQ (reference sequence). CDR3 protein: CASSLEGRGGRGYTF. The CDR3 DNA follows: TGTGCCAGCAGCTTAGAGGGGAGGGGGGGGCGCGGCTACACCTTC.

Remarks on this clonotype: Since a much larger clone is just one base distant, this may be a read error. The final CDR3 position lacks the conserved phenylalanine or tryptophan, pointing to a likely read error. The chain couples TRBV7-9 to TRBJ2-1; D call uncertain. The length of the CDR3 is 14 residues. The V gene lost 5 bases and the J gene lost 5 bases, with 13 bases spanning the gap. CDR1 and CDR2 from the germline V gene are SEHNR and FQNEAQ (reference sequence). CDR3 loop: CASSLTYGDNEQFS. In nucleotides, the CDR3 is TGTGCCAGCAGCCTCACGTATGGCGACAATGAGCAGTTCTCC.

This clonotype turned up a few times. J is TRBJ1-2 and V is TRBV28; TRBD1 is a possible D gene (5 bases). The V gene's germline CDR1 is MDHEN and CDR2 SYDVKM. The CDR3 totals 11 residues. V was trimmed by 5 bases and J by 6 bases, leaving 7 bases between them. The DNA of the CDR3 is TGTGCCAGCAGTGACAGAGATGGCTACACCTTC. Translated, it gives CASSDRDGYTF.

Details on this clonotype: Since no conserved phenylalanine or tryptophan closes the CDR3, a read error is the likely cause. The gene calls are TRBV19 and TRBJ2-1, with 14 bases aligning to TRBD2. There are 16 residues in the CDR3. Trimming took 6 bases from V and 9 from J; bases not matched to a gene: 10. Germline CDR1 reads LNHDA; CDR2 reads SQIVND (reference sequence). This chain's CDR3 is CASRGRGTSGRGEQFS. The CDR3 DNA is TGTGCCAGTAGGGGGAGGGGGACTAGCGGGAGAGGTGAGCAGTTCTCC.

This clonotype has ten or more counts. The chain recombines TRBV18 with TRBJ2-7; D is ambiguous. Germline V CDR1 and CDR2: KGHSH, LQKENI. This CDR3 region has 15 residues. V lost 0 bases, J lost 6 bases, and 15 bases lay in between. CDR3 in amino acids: CASSPPTPGLGEQYF. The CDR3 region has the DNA TGTGCCAGCTCACCACCGACGCCCGGATTGGGCGAGCAGTACTTC.

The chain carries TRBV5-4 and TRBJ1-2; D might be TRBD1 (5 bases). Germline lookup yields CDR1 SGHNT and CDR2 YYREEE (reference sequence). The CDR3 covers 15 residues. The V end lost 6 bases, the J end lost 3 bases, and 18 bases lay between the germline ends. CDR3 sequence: CASTPSQRDHYGYTF. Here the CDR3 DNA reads TGTGCCAGCACCCCCTCCCAGCGGGACCACTATGGCTACACCTTC.